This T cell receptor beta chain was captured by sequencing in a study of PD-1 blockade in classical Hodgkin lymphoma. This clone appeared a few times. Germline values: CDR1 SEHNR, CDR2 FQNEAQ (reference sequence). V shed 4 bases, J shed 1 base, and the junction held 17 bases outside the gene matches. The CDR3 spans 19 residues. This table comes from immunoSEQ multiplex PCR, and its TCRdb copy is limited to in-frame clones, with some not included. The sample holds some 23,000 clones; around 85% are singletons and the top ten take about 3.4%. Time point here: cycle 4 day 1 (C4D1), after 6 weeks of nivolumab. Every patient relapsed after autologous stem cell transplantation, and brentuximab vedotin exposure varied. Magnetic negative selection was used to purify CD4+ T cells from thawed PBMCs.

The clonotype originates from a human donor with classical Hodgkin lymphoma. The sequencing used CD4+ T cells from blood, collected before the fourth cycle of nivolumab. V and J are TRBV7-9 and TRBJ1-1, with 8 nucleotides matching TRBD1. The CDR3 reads CASSSLGQDRYRGNTEAFF. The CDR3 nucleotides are TGTGCCAGCAGCTCCTTGGGACAGGATCGTTATCGGGGGAACACTGAAGCTTTCTTT. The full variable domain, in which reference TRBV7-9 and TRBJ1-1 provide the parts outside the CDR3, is DTGVSQNPRHKITKRGQNVTFRCDPISEHNRLYWYRQTLGQGPEFLTYFQNEAQLEKSRLLSDRFSAERPKGSFSTLEIQRTEQGDSAMYLCASSSLGQDRYRGNTEAFFGQGTRLTVV.